The 2 T cell receptor beta chains reported below all come from one sample, sequenced in a study of blood T cells in healthy people across ages (dated by TCRdb to about 2015). Libraries were built with 5' RACE. Instrument used: Illumina HiSeq 2500. A second PCR of about 7 to 12 cycles was run with a J-beta primer mix and a sample-barcoded 5' primer. In TCRdb, the public reads were trimmed at Q25 with fastp and aligned with MiXCR, with productive beta chains retained. Rows are combined by CDR3 protein, so each entry shows the most common genes and DNA. The table for this sample lists about 640,000 distinct CDR3 sequences; roughly 50% of them were counted only once. Of the sample, about two fifths is held by the ten largest clones. The sequenced sample was blood. These receptors were collected from a man between 60 and 75 years old in good health.

This clonotype was observed a few times. The chain joins TRBV9 to TRBJ2-5; 7 nucleotides match TRBD1. Unmatched junction bases numbered 10, after V lost 6 bases and J lost 2 bases. This CDR3 has 15 amino acids. CDR1 SGDLS and CDR2 YYNGEE come from the germline V gene. CDR3 region: CASTTSTGKQETQYF. Here the CDR3 DNA reads TGTGCCAGCACCACCTCGACAGGGAAGCAAGAGACCCAGTACTTC.

The rearrangement uses TRBV7-8 and TRBJ2-3; 11 bases line up with TRBD2. CDR3 length equals 18 residues. The germline V gene encodes CDR1 SGHVS and CDR2 FQNEAQ. V lost 1 base, J lost 1 base, and 7 bases stayed unmatched. CDR3 nucleotides: TGTGCCAGCAGCTTAGGGGTTAGCGGGGGGGCCGGCACAGATACGCAGTATTTT. Translation gives CASSLGVSGGAGTDTQYF.